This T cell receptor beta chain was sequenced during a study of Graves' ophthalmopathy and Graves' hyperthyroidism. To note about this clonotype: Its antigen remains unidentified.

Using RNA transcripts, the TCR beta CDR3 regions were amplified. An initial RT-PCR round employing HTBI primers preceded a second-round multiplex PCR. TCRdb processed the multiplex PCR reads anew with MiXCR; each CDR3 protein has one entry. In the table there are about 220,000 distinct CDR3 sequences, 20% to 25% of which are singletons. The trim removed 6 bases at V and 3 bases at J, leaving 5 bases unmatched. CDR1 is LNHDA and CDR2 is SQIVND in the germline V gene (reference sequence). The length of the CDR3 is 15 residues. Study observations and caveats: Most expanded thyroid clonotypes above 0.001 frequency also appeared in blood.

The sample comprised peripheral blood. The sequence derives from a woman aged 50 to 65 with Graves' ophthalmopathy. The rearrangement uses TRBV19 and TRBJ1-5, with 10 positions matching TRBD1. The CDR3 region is CASSTGTGDNQPQHF. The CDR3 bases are TGTGCCAGTAGCACCGGGACAGGGGACAATCAGCCCCAGCATTTT. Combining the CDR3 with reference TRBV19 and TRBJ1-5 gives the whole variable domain DGGITQSPKYLFRKEGQNVTLSCEQNLNHDAMYWYRQDPGQGLRLIYYSQIVNDFQKGDIAEGYSVSREKKESFPLTVTSAQKNPTAFYLCASSTGTGDNQPQHFGDGTRLSIL.